One T cell receptor beta chain is described in this entry. Its antigen remains unidentified. Base quality data are lacking; no much larger clone is found one base away. The CDR3 measures 17 amino acids from cysteine to phenylalanine. The entry retains the CDR3 DNA only, 51 bases that are in frame from base 1. From a lookup of the germline V gene, CDR1 and CDR2 are LGHNA and YNFKEQ. V and J are trimmed by 4 bases and 1 base, and the gene matches miss 2 bases of the junction. The library was obtained by the immunoSEQ multiplex PCR assay. The table was pulled from immuneACCESS by TCRdb, which kept in-frame rearrangements only. Such tables lose some clones; where checked, under half of the loss comes from unresolved V genes, and the rest has no known cause. Here the sample has more than 45,000 clones; approximately 92% occur a single time. The top ten clones comprise under 0.7% of the sample. These data come from a study of T cell changes during pregnancy in multiple sclerosis (dated by TCRdb to about 2019). Describing the broader study: The study looked at changes in the T cell repertoire across pregnancy in women with multiple sclerosis.

The receptor comes from a female donor with multiple sclerosis, enrolled in a pregnancy study. Sequencing used CD4+ T cells from peripheral blood mononuclear cells, obtained after pregnancy. The rearranged chain carries TRBV4-2 and TRBJ2-2; 14 of the junction bases match TRBD2. The CDR3 protein sequence reads: CASSPGTSGGNTGELFF. The DNA is as follows: TGTGCCAGCAGCCCCGGGACTAGCGGGGGGAACACCGGGGAGCTGTTTTTT.